The 25 T cell receptor beta chains listed next were all sequenced from one sample in a study of CD8+ T cells in alopecia areata. Sequencing used cDNA as its template, made by extracting RNA and reverse transcribing it. Generated by immunoSEQ multiplex PCR, the TCRdb table keeps only in-frame clones and is missing some. Of some 180,000 clones in the sample, 40% to 55% were seen once. Treatment specified: oral pan-JAK inhibitor, 5-10 mg twice daily. The sequencing used CD8+ T cells sorted from blood, collected around week 54, from a patient treated with tofacitinib. The receptors were sampled from a human donor with alopecia areata.

This clone showed up just a few times. The chain is built from TRBV29-1 and TRBJ2-2; D is unresolved. Per the germline V gene, CDR1 is SQVTM and CDR2 is ANQGSEA. CDR3 length: 12 residues. V was pared by 4 bases and J by 3 bases, with 6 bases between. CDR3 loop: CSVGADTGELFF. The CDR3, as DNA: TGCAGCGTTGGGGCCGACACCGGGGAGCTGTTTTTT.

The rearrangement uses TRBV27 and TRBJ2-5; TRBD1 aligns across 10 bases. The CDR3 runs 17 residues. Germline CDR1 is MNHEY and CDR2 is SMNVEV (reference sequence). V lost 5 bases to trimming and J lost 4 bases; unmatched junction nucleotides: 13. In nucleotides, the CDR3 is TGTGCCAGCAGTCCATCCTTGGGGGACAGGGGTGGAGAGACCCAGTACTTC. Translation gives CASSPSLGDRGGETQYF.

The CDR3 here is CATRGVHTEAFF. The CDR3 nucleotides read TGTGCCACAAGGGGGGTGCACACTGAAGCTTTCTTT. This rearrangement joins TRBV27 to TRBJ1-1, with a possible D match to TRBD1 (6 bases). This CDR3 region has 12 residues. Looked up from germline, CDR1 is MNHEY and CDR2 is SMNVEV (reference sequence). V lost 10 bases and J lost 3, with 12 bases in between.

This clone was observed once. V is TRBV11-2 and J is TRBJ2-7, with 11 bases lining up with TRBD1. The CDR3 length is 15 residues. CDR1 SGHAT and CDR2 FQNNGV come from the germline V gene. Trimming removed 7 bases from V and 3 bases from J; junction bases left unmatched: 8. The CDR3 protein is CASTHPGTGGYEQYF. The CDR3 coding sequence is TGTGCCAGCACTCACCCCGGGACAGGGGGCTACGAGCAGTACTTC.

This clone was detected a few times. The rearrangement joins TRBV10-3 to TRBJ2-7; TRBD1 aligns across 11 bases. This CDR3 region has 13 residues. Germline loops: CDR1 ENHRY, CDR2 SYGVKD. V lost 7 bases, J lost 5 bases, and 4 bases stayed unmatched. The CDR3 reads CAITGQGADEQYF. The CDR3 DNA follows: TGTGCCATCACCGGACAGGGGGCGGACGAGCAGTACTTC.

CDR3 coding DNA: TGTGCCAGCAGTAAGACTAGCGAATCCACAGATACGCAGTATTTT. Its protein is CASSKTSESTDTQYF. The J gene is TRBJ2-3, the V gene TRBV27; 8 bases match TRBD2. There are 15 residues in the CDR3. V gave up 5 bases and J gave up 2 bases; unmatched junction bases: 6. The germline V gene has CDR1 MNHEY and CDR2 SMNVEV (reference sequence).

This chain joins TRBV2 and TRBJ2-7; TRBD1 matches at 10 bases. The CDR3 is 14 residues long. V lost 4 bases, J lost 0 bases, and 0 bases stayed unmatched. CDR1 is SNHLY, CDR2 FYNNEI, per germline. The CDR3 is CASSGDRGSYEQYF. In nucleotides, the CDR3 is TGTGCCAGCAGTGGGGACAGGGGCTCCTACGAGCAGTACTTC.

The rearrangement uses TRBV5-1 and TRBJ1-2, with D possibly TRBD1 on 5 matching bases. The length of the CDR3 is 13 residues. Germline V gene data show CDR1 as SGHRS and CDR2 as YFSETQ. Trimming removed 5 bases at V and 2 bases at J, with 10 bases between. The CDR3 protein is CASSGDVNYGYTF. The CDR3 nucleotides are TGCGCCAGCAGTGGGGACGTGAACTATGGCTACACCTTC.

The chain combines TRBV19 with TRBJ2-7, with 8 bases that match TRBD2. This CDR3 spans 11 amino acids. Looked up from germline, CDR1 is LNHDA and CDR2 is SQIVND (reference sequence). V was pared by 9 bases and J by 4 bases, with 2 bases of the junction left unmatched. The CDR3 DNA reads TGTGCCAGCGGGGGGGTATACGAGCAGTACTTC. This gives the protein CASGGVYEQYF.

This clone was observed once. This chain uses TRBV6-5 with TRBJ2-3; 9 nucleotides match TRBD1. This CDR3 has 16 amino acids. Looked up from germline, CDR1 is MNHEY and CDR2 is SVGAGI. V dropped 4 bases and J dropped 4; count of bases not matched to a gene: 9. The CDR3 region is CASSSPGQGFADTQYF. The CDR3 DNA is TGTGCCAGCAGTTCCCCGGGACAGGGTTTCGCAGATACGCAGTATTTT.

This clone was seen only a few times. The chain combines TRBV13 with TRBJ1-6, with 10 bases fitting TRBD1. The V segment lost 3 bases and the J segment 7 bases; nucleotides outside the gene matches: 0. The germline V gene encodes CDR1 PRHDT and CDR2 FYEKMQ (reference sequence). The length of the CDR3 is 14 residues. The CDR3 is CASSLGQGNSPLHF. DNA of the CDR3: TGTGCCAGCAGCTTGGGACAGGGGAATTCACCCCTCCACTTT.

V and J are TRBV7-9 and TRBJ1-2; D gene unclear. The CDR3 is 12 amino acids. The V gene's germline CDR1 is SEHNR and CDR2 FQNEAQ (reference sequence). Trimming took 1 base from V and 4 from J, leaving 4 bases between them. CDR3 loop: CASSLGGYGYTF. The CDR3 DNA is TGTGCCAGCAGCTTAGGAGGCTATGGCTACACCTTC.

The sample holds a few counts of this clone. In DNA, the CDR3 is TGCGCCAGCAGCTCCCCCCGACAGGGGACCTCTGGGGCCAACGTCCTGACTTTC. This codes for CASSSPRQGTSGANVLTF. This chain uses TRBV5-1 with TRBJ2-6; 8 bases are shared with TRBD1. CDR3 length: 18 residues. With 3 bases clipped from V and 0 bases from J, the junction kept 8 bases outside the gene matches. Germline-derived CDR1 and CDR2 are SGHRS and YFSETQ.

The chain carries TRBV5-6 and TRBJ1-1; 7 bases map to TRBD1. V was clipped by 5 bases and J by 3 bases; unmatched bases: 16. The CDR3 has 17 residues. Germline CDR1 and CDR2: SGHDT and YYEEEE. The CDR3 sequence: CASSNWEGARKDTEAFF. Written as DNA, the CDR3 is TGTGCCAGCAGTAATTGGGAGGGGGCGCGCAAGGACACTGAAGCTTTCTTT.

The chain recombines TRBV6-5 with TRBJ2-7; tentatively, D is TRBD2 (5 bases). V lost 6 bases to trimming and J lost 3 bases, with 15 bases between them. This CDR3 contains 14 residues. Germline-derived CDR1 and CDR2 are MNHEY and SVGAGI. The CDR3 sequence is CASSPGKAIYEQYF. Here the CDR3 DNA reads TGTGCCAGCAGCCCGGGAAAGGCGATCTACGAGCAGTACTTC.

This chain joins TRBV9 and TRBJ2-1; D is perhaps TRBD2 (5 bases). This CDR3 has 15 residues. The V and J ends lost 3 bases and 1 base respectively, with 11 bases between them. Germline V gene sequence: CDR1 SGDLS, CDR2 YYNGEE. Written as DNA, the CDR3 is TGTGCCAGCAGCGAAAGCGGTCGTTCCTACAATGAGCAGTTCTTC. Residues: CASSESGRSYNEQFF.

The chain couples TRBV10-3 to TRBJ1-2, with D perhaps matching TRBD1 (5 bases). This CDR3 region has 13 residues. With 10 bases removed from V and 9 bases from J, the gap between germline ends came to 21 bases. The germline V gene encodes CDR1 ENHRY and CDR2 SYGVKD. DNA for the CDR3: TGTGCCAGCCGGGACGACGTTCCTGCGAGCTACACCTTC. It yields the protein CASRDDVPASYTF.

This chain joins TRBV7-8 and TRBJ1-5, with 12 bases identical to TRBD1. Looked up from germline, CDR1 is SGHVS and CDR2 is FQNEAQ. Losses at the gene ends were 5 bases for V and 6 bases for J; bases not matched to a gene: 8. The length of the CDR3 is 16 residues. CDR3 nucleotides: TGTGCCAGCAGCCCTCGGGACAGGGGGCGCGGTCAGCCCCAGCATTTT. This translates into CASSPRDRGRGQPQHF.

This clone was seen more than once but under ten times. The chain combines TRBV4-3 with TRBJ2-1; D ambiguous. The CDR3 is made up of 12 amino acids. Germline V lookup: CDR1 LGHNA, CDR2 YSLEER. Between the trimmed V and J ends, which lost 1 base and 6 bases, there was a span of 4 bases. The CDR3 DNA is TGCGCCAGCAGCCAAGGCCGCAATGAGCAGTTCTTC. Its translation is CASSQGRNEQFF.

To note about this clone: This sample includes further DNA sequences coding for the same CDR3. The genes are TRBV30 and TRBJ1-1; D perhaps matches TRBD1 (6 bases). Germline V gene data show CDR1 as GTSNPN and CDR2 as SVGIG (reference sequence). The V end was cut by 3 bases, the J end by 6 bases, with 11 bases between. The CDR3 is 12 amino acids. CDR3: CAWSLGGAEAFF. Written as DNA, the CDR3 is TGTGCCTGGAGCCTAGGGGGGGCTGAAGCTTTCTTT. The whole variable domain, remainder taken from reference TRBV30 and TRBJ1-1, is SQTIHQWPATLVQPVGSPLSLECTVEGTSNPNLYWYRQAAGRGLQLLFYSVGIGQISSEVPQNLSASRPQDRQFILSSKKLLLSDSGFYLCAWSLGGAEAFFGQGTRLTVV.

This clone came up a few times. The chain is built from TRBV6-1 and TRBJ1-1, with unresolved D. This CDR3 region has 11 residues. Germline values: CDR1 MNHNS, CDR2 SASEGT. The CDR3 coding sequence is TGTGACACGGGTGAGCGCGCTGAAGCTTTCTTT. This translates into CDTGERAEAFF.

The V call is TRBV9, the J call TRBJ1-2; 8 bases map to TRBD1. The CDR3 consists of 16 residues. With V trimmed by 3 bases and J by 4 bases, 11 bases remained unmatched. CDR1 and CDR2 (germline): SGDLS, YYNGEE. CDR3 coding DNA: TGTGCCAGCAGCGCCCGACAGGGGCCGGCCCCCTATGGCTACACCTTC. As protein: CASSARQGPAPYGYTF.

This chain uses TRBV30 with TRBJ1-3, with D unresolved. This CDR3 contains 11 residues. Germline V gives CDR1 GTSNPN, CDR2 SVGIG (reference sequence). Trimming removed 3 bases at V and 2 bases at J, with 2 bases between. CDR3 sequence (DNA): TGTGCCTGGAGCCCTGGAAACACCATATATTTT. This translates into CAWSPGNTIYF.

This chain links TRBV5-4 with TRBJ1-2; D possibly corresponds to TRBD1 (5 bases). Trimming cost V 2 bases and J 6 bases, with 17 bases left between them. CDR1 and CDR2 (germline): SGHNT, YYREEE (reference sequence). This CDR3 region has 15 residues. The CDR3 DNA reads as TGTGCCAGCAGCTTCGGGGGGAGCGTAGTGGATGGCTACACCTTC. Encoded protein: CASSFGGSVVDGYTF. Combining the CDR3 with reference TRBV5-4 and TRBJ1-2 gives the whole variable domain ETGVTQSPTHLIKTRGQQVTLRCSSQSGHNTVSWYQQALGQGPQFIFQYYREEENGRGNFPPRFSGLQFPNYSSELNVNALELDDSALYLCASSFGGSVVDGYTFGSGTRLTVV.

This clone has more than one count but fewer than ten. The gene calls are TRBV7-9 and TRBJ1-5; D gene ambiguous. In germline, CDR1 is SEHNR, CDR2 FQNEAQ (reference sequence). This CDR3 has 13 residues. Trimming pared 9 bases from V and 5 bases from J, leaving 14 bases between. CDR3 nucleotide sequence: TGTGCCAGTAACGCCGACCGGTATCAGCCCCAGCATTTT. Translation gives CASNADRYQPQHF.